What follows are 8 T cell receptor beta chains derived from one specimen sequenced in a study of siplizumab effects on memory and regulatory T cells (dated by TCRdb to the late 2010s). The protocol used for the library was the immunoSEQ multiplex PCR assay. The source is immuneACCESS, and TCRdb retained only in-frame sequences with V and J called. Part of the clones is not carried over; for the studies checked, unresolved V genes explain less than half of this, and the remainder is unexplained. The sample table records about 100,000 clones; 94% of these occur just once. The top ten constitute roughly 0.62% of the sample. Sequenced input: Tregs sorted from blood. Source of these receptors: a human donor in good health.

The chain has TRBV5-4 and TRBJ2-5, with 9 bases aligning to TRBD2. The CDR3 consists of 18 residues. Trimming removed 4 bases from V and 5 bases from J; junction bases left unmatched: 18. Germline V gene sequence: CDR1 SGHNT, CDR2 YYREEE (reference sequence). The CDR3 reads CASSLHNLAGASAETQYF. The CDR3 DNA reads as TGTGCCAGCAGCCTACACAATTTAGCGGGAGCCTCGGCGGAGACCCAGTACTTC.

The rearrangement joins TRBV7-2 to TRBJ2-1, with D possibly being TRBD1 (6 bases). The length of the CDR3 is 11 residues. V was shortened by 5 bases and J by 12 bases, with 11 bases between the two germline ends. Germline CDR1 is SGHTA and CDR2 is FQGNSA. The CDR3 sequence is CASSPGVWQFF. CDR3 DNA sequence: TGTGCCAGCAGCCCAGGGGTTTGGCAGTTCTTC.

This chain links TRBV28 with TRBJ2-5, with D unresolved. The CDR3 contains 14 residues. Trimming left V 3 bases short and J 5 bases short, with 13 bases between. Germline values: CDR1 MDHEN, CDR2 SYDVKM. CDR3 amino acids: CASSFPGKEETQYF. The CDR3 nucleotides are TGTGCCAGCAGTTTCCCTGGGAAGGAGGAGACCCAGTACTTC.

The genes are TRBV29-1 and TRBJ2-1; a possible D gene is TRBD2 (5 bases). Trimming stripped 6 bases from V and 10 bases from J, with 10 bases between. This CDR3 contains 10 residues. The germline V gene has CDR1 SQVTM and CDR2 ANQGSEA. The CDR3 coding sequence is TGCAGCGTCGGGGTTTGGGAGCAGTTCTTC. It translates to CSVGVWEQFF.

This clone is a singleton in its sample. This rearrangement joins TRBV7-9 to TRBJ1-5; unclear D gene. Germline CDR1 and CDR2: SEHNR and FQNEAQ (reference sequence). The V end was cut by 7 bases, the J end by 6 bases, with 10 bases between. The CDR3 is 12 amino acids. The CDR3 nucleotides are TGTGCCAGCACCTACGGGGTTCAGCCCCAGCATTTT. Amino acid sequence: CASTYGVQPQHF.

The rearrangement uses TRBV28 and TRBJ1-2, with 7 nucleotides matching TRBD1. V shed 1 base, J shed 4 bases, and the junction held 6 bases outside the gene matches. The germline V gene encodes CDR1 MDHEN and CDR2 SYDVKM. This CDR3 is built from 15 residues. This CDR3 reads CASSLSGGISYGYTF. The CDR3 DNA reads as TGTGCCAGCAGTTTATCAGGGGGAATCTCCTATGGCTACACCTTC.

The chain joins TRBV9 to TRBJ2-7, with 14 nucleotides matching TRBD2. V was clipped by 3 bases and J by 5 bases; unmatched bases: 4. The CDR3 is made up of 15 amino acids. The germline gives CDR1 SGDLS, CDR2 YYNGEE. This CDR3 is CASSAGLAGVDEQYF. In nucleotides, the CDR3 is TGTGCCAGCAGCGCGGGACTAGCGGGAGTTGACGAGCAGTACTTC.

The chain uses TRBV7-9 and TRBJ2-7, with 8 bases that match TRBD1. J was trimmed by 2 bases and V by 1 base; bases with no gene match: 4. Germline V gene sequence: CDR1 SEHNR, CDR2 FQNEAQ (reference sequence). The length of the CDR3 is 15 residues. The CDR3 sequence: CASSLVGQETYEQYF. Written as DNA, the CDR3 is TGTGCCAGCAGCTTAGTGGGACAGGAGACCTACGAGCAGTACTTC.